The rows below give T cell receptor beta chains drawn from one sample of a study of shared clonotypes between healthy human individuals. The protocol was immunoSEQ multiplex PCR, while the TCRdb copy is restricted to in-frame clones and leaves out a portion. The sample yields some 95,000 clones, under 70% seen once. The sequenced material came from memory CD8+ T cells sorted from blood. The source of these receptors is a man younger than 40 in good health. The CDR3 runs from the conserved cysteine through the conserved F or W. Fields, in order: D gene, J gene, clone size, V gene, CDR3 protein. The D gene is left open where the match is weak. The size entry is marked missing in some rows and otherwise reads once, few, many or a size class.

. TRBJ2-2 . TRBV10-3 CAIQEYNTGELFF
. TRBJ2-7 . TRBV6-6 CASSWNRETGSDEQYF
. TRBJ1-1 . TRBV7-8 CASSPESLGQKYTEAFF
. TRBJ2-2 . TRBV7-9 CASSPGDSSTGELFF
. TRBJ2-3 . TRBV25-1 CASNPAPGLLLHTDTQYF
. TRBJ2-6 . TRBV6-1 CASSEFRSGANVLTF
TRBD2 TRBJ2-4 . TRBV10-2 CASGEEGLAGGGYIQYF
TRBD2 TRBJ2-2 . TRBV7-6 CASSLTDSGRVTGELFF
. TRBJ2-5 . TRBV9 CASSPASSQETQYF
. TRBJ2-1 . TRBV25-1 CASSAGPGVYNEQFF
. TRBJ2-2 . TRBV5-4 CASSLGQDTGELFF
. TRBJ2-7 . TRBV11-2 CASSLVSGEYEQYF
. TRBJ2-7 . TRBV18 CASSPRGDSYEQYF
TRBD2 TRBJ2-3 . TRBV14 CASSQVVPGPWGGKNTDTQYF
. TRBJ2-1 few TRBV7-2 CASSLDSPNEQFF
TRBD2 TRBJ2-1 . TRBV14 CASSQDHLAGLGEQFF
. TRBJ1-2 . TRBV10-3 CAIGTETGYGYTF